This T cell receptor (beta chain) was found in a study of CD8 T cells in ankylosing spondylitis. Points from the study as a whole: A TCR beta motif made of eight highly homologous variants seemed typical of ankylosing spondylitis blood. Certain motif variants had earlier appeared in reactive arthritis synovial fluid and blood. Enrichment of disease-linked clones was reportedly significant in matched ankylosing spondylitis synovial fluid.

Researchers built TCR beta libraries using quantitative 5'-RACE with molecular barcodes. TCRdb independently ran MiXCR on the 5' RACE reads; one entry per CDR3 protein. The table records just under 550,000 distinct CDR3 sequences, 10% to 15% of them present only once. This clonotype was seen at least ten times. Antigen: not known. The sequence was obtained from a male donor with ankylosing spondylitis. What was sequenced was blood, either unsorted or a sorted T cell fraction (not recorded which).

CDR3 sequence (DNA): TGTGCCAGCAGTCCCACGACCGGGACTACCTACAATGAGCAGTTCTTC. Its protein product is CASSPTTGTTYNEQFF. The chain uses TRBV12-3 or TRBV12-4 and TRBJ2-1, with 7 bases fitting TRBD2. This CDR3 spans 16 amino acids. Unmatched junction bases numbered 9, after V lost 5 bases and J lost 2 bases.